The 17 T cell receptor beta chains listed next were all sequenced from one sample in a study of identical twins. TCRdb used MiXCR to reprocess the 5' RACE reads, holding one entry per CDR3 protein. The profile shows 450,000 or so distinct CDR3 sequences, roughly 24% of them singletons. These data also featured in a second study, about T cells expressing NK-cell markers.

The sequenced sample was CD4+ T cells sorted from blood. The receptors come from a woman aged 18-29 years in good health.

In its sample, this clonotype was seen many times. The chain joins TRBV12-3 or TRBV12-4 to TRBJ2-3; D not resolved. This CDR3 has 11 residues. V lost 8 bases and J lost 5, with 8 bases in between. The CDR3 DNA follows: TGTGCCAGCGGACGTGGAGATACGCAGTATTTT. Amino acids: CASGRGDTQYF.

The gene calls are TRBV6-5 and TRBJ2-4; 9 bases line up with TRBD1. This CDR3 comprises 16 residues. Germline lookup yields CDR1 MNHEY and CDR2 SVGAGI. V trimming: 3 bases; J trimming: 6 bases; junction bases outside the gene matches: 9. Written as DNA, the CDR3 is TGTGCCAGCAGTTATCAGCAGGGACAGGGTCGAAACATTCAGTACTTC. As protein: CASSYQQGQGRNIQYF.

This clonotype came up a few times. The chain carries TRBV24-1 and TRBJ2-1; TRBD1 agrees at 9 bases. The CDR3 totals 16 residues. Germline V gives CDR1 KGHDR, CDR2 SFDVKD. After removal of 3 bases from V and 5 bases from J, the junction contained 7 bases not matched to a gene. CDR3 protein: CATSDPGTGPNNEQFF. In DNA form, the CDR3 reads TGTGCCACCAGTGATCCGGGGACAGGGCCAAACAATGAGCAGTTCTTC.

This clonotype was found a few times. The rearrangement uses TRBV29-1 and TRBJ2-3; the D gene is possibly TRBD2 (6 bases). The germline V gene has CDR1 SQVTM and CDR2 ANQGSEA. The CDR3 has 13 amino acids. V was cut by 4 bases and J by 11 bases, with 19 bases left in between. The DNA for the CDR3 is TGCAGCGTTGTGAGACTAGTAGGAGTGTGGCAGTATTTT. Translating it yields CSVVRLVGVWQYF.

The V call is TRBV7-2, the J call TRBJ2-7, with TRBD2 as a possible D gene (6 bases). The CDR3 consists of 13 residues. Germline V gene data show CDR1 as SGHTA and CDR2 as FQGNSA. Trimming left V 5 bases short and J 7 bases short, with 15 bases between. CDR3 protein: CASSRDLGREQYF. The CDR3 DNA reads as TGTGCCAGCAGCAGAGACCTGGGGAGGGAGCAGTACTTC.

This clonotype showed up just a few times. The chain couples TRBV29-1 to TRBJ2-7; D remains unclear. Germline V lookup: CDR1 SQVTM, CDR2 ANQGSEA. Trimming pared 7 bases from V and 2 bases from J, leaving 18 bases between. The CDR3 totals 14 residues. The chain's CDR3 is CSAVPPPPAYEQYF. The DNA for the CDR3 is TGCAGCGCGGTACCTCCTCCCCCAGCCTACGAGCAGTACTTC.

This chain uses TRBV20-1 with TRBJ2-5; 7 bases fit TRBD2. Per the germline V gene, CDR1 is DFQATT and CDR2 is SNEGSKA (reference sequence). V lost 3 bases, J lost 3 bases, and 7 bases stayed unmatched. This CDR3 region has 14 residues. The CDR3 nucleotides are TGCAGTGCTAGTCCTGGTCGGGGGGAAGAGACCCAGTACTTC. This gives the protein CSASPGRGEETQYF.

V is TRBV7-8 and J is TRBJ2-7; D may match TRBD1 or TRBD2 (6 bases each). This CDR3 comprises 13 residues. Germline lookup yields CDR1 SGHVS and CDR2 FQNEAQ. Trimming cost V 7 bases and J 3 bases, with 13 bases left between them. CDR3 coding DNA: TGTGCCAGCAAAGAGGGGGGTCGCTACGAGCAGTACTTC. Its protein is CASKEGGRYEQYF.

The chain carries TRBV5-1 and TRBJ2-5; possible D gene TRBD2, 5 bases. V lost 1 base to trimming and J lost 5 bases, with 12 bases between them. CDR3 length: 14 residues. The germline V gene encodes CDR1 SGHRS and CDR2 YFSETQ. The CDR3 spells CASSLRGSSETQYF. The CDR3 DNA reads TGCGCCAGCAGCTTGCGGGGAAGTTCGGAGACCCAGTACTTC. The full variable domain, in which reference TRBV5-1 and TRBJ2-5 provide the parts outside the CDR3, is KAGVTQTPRYLIKTRGQQVTLSCSPISGHRSVSWYQQTPGQGLQFLFEYFSETQRNKGNFPGRFSGRQFSNSRSEMNVSTLELGDSALYLCASSLRGSSETQYFGPGTRLLVL.

This clonotype was counted ten times or more. This rearrangement joins TRBV6-5 to TRBJ2-2, with unresolved D. Germline V lookup: CDR1 MNHEY, CDR2 SVGAGI. V dropped 4 bases and J dropped 3 bases, with 12 bases sitting between them. This CDR3 region has 15 residues. CDR3 sequence reads: CASSSLRVYTGELFF. The DNA for the CDR3 is TGTGCCAGCAGTTCGCTTCGGGTTTACACCGGGGAGCTGTTTTTT.

In nucleotides, the CDR3 is TGTGCTAGTGGTAGTCCCTCAGTGGGCTATGGCTACACCTTC. This encodes CASGSPSVGYGYTF. V and J are TRBV12-5 and TRBJ1-2; no clear D. The CDR3 is 14 amino acids. CDR1 is LGHNT and CDR2 is FRNRAP in the germline V gene. V lost 5 bases, J lost 4 bases, and 14 bases lay in between.

The V and J genes are TRBV11-2 and TRBJ1-4, with unresolved D. The CDR3 totals 12 residues. V was trimmed by 5 bases and J by 8 bases, leaving 9 bases between them. Germline V gene data show CDR1 as SGHAT and CDR2 as FQNNGV. DNA for the CDR3: TGTGCCAGCAGCGCCTTCGAGGAAAAACTGTTTTTT. This codes for CASSAFEEKLFF. Variable domain in full (rest from reference TRBV11-2 and TRBJ1-4): EAGVAQSPRYKIIEKRQSVAFWCNPISGHATLYWYQQILGQGPKLLIQFQNNGVVDDSQLPKDRFSAERLKGVDSTLKIQPAKLEDSAVYLCASSAFEEKLFFGSGTQLSVL.

In this sample, this clonotype turned up a few times. The CDR3 DNA reads TGCAGCGTTGTCAGGGTACAAGAGACCCAGTACTTC. Protein sequence: CSVVRVQETQYF. The rearrangement uses TRBV29-1 and TRBJ2-5, with TRBD1 as a possible D gene (5 bases). The germline V gene encodes CDR1 SQVTM and CDR2 ANQGSEA. The V and J ends lost 4 bases and 2 bases respectively, with 8 bases between them. The CDR3 covers 12 residues.

In this sample, this clonotype turned up a few times. DNA for the CDR3: TGTGCCAGCAGGAAAGAAAGGACTGAAGCTTTCTTT. Residues: CASRKERTEAFF. The chain is built from TRBV2 and TRBJ1-1; no clear D. V was trimmed by 6 bases and J by 5 bases, leaving 10 bases between them. The CDR3 length is 12 residues. Germline values: CDR1 SNHLY, CDR2 FYNNEI.

V and J are TRBV5-1 and TRBJ2-1, with 8 bases aligning to TRBD2. The V gene's germline CDR1 is SGHRS and CDR2 YFSETQ. The CDR3 length is 15 residues. V lost 4 bases to trimming and J lost 2 bases; unmatched junction nucleotides: 5. The CDR3 loop is CASSTDSGAYNEQFF. CDR3 nucleotide sequence: TGCGCCAGCAGCACCGATAGCGGGGCCTACAATGAGCAGTTCTTC.

The chain couples TRBV6-4 to TRBJ1-4; D not certain. V lost 1 base and J lost 1, with 7 bases in between. Germline CDR1 is MRHNA and CDR2 is SNTAGT. The CDR3 loop spans 15 amino acids. Here the CDR3 DNA reads TGTGCCAGCAGTGACTTCCCCCTAACTAATGAAAAACTGTTTTTT. Translated: CASSDFPLTNEKLFF.

This clonotype was found once. The chain uses TRBV29-1 and TRBJ2-1, with 14 nucleotides matching TRBD2. The CDR3 contains 17 residues. The V gene end was trimmed by 6 bases and the J gene end by 4 bases; junction bases not matched to a gene: 11. Germline-derived CDR1 and CDR2 are SQVTM and ANQGSEA. CDR3 nucleotides: TGCAGCGTATGGGGACTAGCGGGGGCGGGGCAATACAATGAGCAGTTCTTC. It encodes CSVWGLAGAGQYNEQFF.